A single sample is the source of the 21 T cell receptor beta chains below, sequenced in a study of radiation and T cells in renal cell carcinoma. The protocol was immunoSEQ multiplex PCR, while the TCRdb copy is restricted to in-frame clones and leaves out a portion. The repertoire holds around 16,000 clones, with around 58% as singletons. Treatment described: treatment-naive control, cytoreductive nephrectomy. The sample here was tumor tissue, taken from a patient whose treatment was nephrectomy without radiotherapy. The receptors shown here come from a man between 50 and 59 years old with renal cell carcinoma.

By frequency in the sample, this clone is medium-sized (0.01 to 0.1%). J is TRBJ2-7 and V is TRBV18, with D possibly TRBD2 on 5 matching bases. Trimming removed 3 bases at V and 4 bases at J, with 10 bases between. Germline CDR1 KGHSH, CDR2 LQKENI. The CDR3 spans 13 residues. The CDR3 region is CASSPGLAYEQYF. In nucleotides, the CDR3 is TGTGCCAGCTCACCGGGCCTAGCTTACGAGCAGTACTTC. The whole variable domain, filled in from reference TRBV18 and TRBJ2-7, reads NAGVMQNPRHLVRRRGQEARLRCSPMKGHSHVYWYRQLPEEGLKFMVYLQKENIIDESGMPKERFSAEFPKEGPSILRIQQVVRGDSAAYFCASSPGLAYEQYFGPGTRLTVT.

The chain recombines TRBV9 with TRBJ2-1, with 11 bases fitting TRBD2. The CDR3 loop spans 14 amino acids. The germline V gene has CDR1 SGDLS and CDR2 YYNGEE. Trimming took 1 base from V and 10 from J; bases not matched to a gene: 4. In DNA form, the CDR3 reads TGTGCCAGCAGCGTACTAGCGGGAGGAGAAGAGCAGTTCTTC. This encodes CASSVLAGGEEQFF.

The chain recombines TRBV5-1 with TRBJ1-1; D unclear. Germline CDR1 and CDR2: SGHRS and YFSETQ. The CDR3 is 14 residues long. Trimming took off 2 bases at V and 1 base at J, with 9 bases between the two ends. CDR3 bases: TGCGCCAGCAGCTTCTTTAGCGAGAACACTGAAGCTTTCTTT. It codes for CASSFFSENTEAFF. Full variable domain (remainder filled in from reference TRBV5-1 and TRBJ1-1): KAGVTQTPRYLIKTRGQQVTLSCSPISGHRSVSWYQQTPGQGLQFLFEYFSETQRNKGNFPGRFSGRQFSNSRSEMNVSTLELGDSALYLCASSFFSENTEAFFGQGTRLTVV.

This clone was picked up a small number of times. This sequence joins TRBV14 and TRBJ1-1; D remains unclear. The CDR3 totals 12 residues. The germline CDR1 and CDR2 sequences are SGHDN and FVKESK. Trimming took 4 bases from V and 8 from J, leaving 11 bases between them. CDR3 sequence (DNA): TGTGCCAGCAGCCCGAACTATGGAGAAGCTTTCTTT. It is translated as CASSPNYGEAFF. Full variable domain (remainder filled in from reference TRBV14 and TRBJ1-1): EAGVTQFPSHSVIEKGQTVTLRCDPISGHDNLYWYRRVMGKEIKFLLHFVKESKQDESGMPNNRFLAERTGGTYSTLKVQPAELEDSGVYFCASSPNYGEAFFGQGTRLTVV.

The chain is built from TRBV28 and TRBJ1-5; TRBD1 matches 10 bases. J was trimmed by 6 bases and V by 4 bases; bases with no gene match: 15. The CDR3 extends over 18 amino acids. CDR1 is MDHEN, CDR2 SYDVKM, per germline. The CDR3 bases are TGTGCCAGCAGTTCGGACGTGGAGGGACAGGGGCTAACTCAGCCCCAGCATTTT. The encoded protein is CASSSDVEGQGLTQPQHF.

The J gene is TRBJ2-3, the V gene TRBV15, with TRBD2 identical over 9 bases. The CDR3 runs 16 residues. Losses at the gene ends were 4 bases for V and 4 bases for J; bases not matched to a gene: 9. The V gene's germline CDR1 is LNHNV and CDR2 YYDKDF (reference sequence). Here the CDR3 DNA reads TGTGCCACCAGCATTAGCGGGAGTCGGGTCTCAGATACGCAGTATTTT. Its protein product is CATSISGSRVSDTQYF.

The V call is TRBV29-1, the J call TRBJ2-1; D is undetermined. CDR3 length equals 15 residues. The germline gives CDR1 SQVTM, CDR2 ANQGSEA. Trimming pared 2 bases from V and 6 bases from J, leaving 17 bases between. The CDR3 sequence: CSVELLQGTTNEQFF. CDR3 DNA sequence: TGCAGCGTTGAATTGTTACAAGGTACAACCAATGAGCAGTTCTTC.

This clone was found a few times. Here the CDR3 reads CASSPNGPGWNYGYTF. The CDR3 DNA follows: TGCGCCAGCAGCCCCAATGGTCCCGGCTGGAACTATGGCTACACCTTC. V gene TRBV5-1 combines with J gene TRBJ1-2; D gene uncertain. V gave up 4 bases and J gave up 2 bases, with 18 bases separating them. CDR1 and CDR2 from the germline V gene are SGHRS and YFSETQ. The CDR3 spans 16 residues.

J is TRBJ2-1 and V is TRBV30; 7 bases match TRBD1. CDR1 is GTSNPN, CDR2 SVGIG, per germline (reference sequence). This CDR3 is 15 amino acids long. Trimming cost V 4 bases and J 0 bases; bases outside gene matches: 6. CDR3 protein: CAWTADRVSYNEQFF. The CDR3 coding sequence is TGTGCCTGGACCGCCGACAGGGTCTCCTACAATGAGCAGTTCTTC.

The CDR3, as DNA: TGTGCCAGCAGCGCCGGACTAGCGGACACAGATACGCAGTATTTT. Residues: CASSAGLADTDTQYF. The chain joins TRBV9 to TRBJ2-3; TRBD2 agrees at 10 bases. Germline CDR1 and CDR2: SGDLS and YYNGEE. V trimming: 3 bases; J trimming: 2 bases; junction bases outside the gene matches: 3. The CDR3 contains 15 residues.

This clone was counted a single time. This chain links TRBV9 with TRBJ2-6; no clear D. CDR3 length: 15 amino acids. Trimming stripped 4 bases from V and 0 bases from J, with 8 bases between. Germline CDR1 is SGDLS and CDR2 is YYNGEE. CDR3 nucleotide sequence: TGTGCCAGCAGCACATCGACCTCTGGGGCCAACGTCCTGACTTTC. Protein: CASSTSTSGANVLTF. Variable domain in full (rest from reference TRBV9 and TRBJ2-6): DSGVTQTPKHLITATGQRVTLRCSPRSGDLSVYWYQQSLDQGLQFLIQYYNGEERAKGNILERFSAQQFPDLHSELNLSSLELGDSALYFCASSTSTSGANVLTFGAGSRLTVL.

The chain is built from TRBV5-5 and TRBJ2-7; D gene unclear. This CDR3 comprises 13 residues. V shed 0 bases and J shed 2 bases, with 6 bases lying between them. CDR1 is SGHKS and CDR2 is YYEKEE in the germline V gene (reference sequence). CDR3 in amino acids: CASSLEETYEQYF. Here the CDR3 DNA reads TGTGCCAGCAGCTTGGAGGAAACCTACGAGCAGTACTTC.

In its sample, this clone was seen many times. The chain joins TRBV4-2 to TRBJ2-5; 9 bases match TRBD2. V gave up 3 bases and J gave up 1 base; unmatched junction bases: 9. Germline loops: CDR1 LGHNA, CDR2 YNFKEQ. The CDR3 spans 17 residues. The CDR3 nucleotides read TGTGCCAGCAGCCATCAAAGGGCGGGGGGGACCCAAGAGACCCAGTACTTC. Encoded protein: CASSHQRAGGTQETQYF.

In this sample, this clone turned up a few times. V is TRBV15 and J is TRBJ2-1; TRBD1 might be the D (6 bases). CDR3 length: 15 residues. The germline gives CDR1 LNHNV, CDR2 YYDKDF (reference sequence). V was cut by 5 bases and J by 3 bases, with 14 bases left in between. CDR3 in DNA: TGTGCCACCAGCGTCCGGGACACAGACTACAATGAGCAGTTCTTC. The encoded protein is CATSVRDTDYNEQFF.

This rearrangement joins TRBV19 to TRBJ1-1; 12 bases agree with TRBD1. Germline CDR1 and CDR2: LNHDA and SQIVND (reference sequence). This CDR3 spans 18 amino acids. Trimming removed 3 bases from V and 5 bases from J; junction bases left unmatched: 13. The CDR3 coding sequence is TGTGCCAGTAGTATTGGGGTAAGGGACAGGGGGCGCAGAACTGAAGCTTTCTTT. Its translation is CASSIGVRDRGRRTEAFF.

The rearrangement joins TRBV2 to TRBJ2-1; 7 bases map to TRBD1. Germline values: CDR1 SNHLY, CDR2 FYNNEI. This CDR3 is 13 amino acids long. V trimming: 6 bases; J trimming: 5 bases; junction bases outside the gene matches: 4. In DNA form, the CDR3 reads TGTGCCAGCAGGCCGACAGGGAACAATGAGCAGTTCTTC. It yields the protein CASRPTGNNEQFF.

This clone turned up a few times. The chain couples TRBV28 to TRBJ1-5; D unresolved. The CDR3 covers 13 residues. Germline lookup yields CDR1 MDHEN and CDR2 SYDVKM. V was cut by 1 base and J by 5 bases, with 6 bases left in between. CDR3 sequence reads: CASSLSGDQPQHF. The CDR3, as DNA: TGTGCCAGCAGTTTATCCGGGGATCAGCCCCAGCATTTT.

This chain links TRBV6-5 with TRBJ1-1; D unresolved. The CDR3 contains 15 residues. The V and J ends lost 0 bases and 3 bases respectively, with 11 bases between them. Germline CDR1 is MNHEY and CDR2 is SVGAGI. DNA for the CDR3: TGTGCCAGCAGTTACTCGATCGTAAAGGACACTGAAGCTTTCTTT. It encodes CASSYSIVKDTEAFF.

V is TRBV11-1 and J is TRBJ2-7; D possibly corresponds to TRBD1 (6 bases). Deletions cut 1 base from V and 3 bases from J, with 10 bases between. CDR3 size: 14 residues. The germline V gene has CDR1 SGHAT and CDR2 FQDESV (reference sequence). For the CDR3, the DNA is TGTGCCAGCAGCTTAGTGGACAGCTTCTACGAGCAGTACTTC. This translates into CASSLVDSFYEQYF.

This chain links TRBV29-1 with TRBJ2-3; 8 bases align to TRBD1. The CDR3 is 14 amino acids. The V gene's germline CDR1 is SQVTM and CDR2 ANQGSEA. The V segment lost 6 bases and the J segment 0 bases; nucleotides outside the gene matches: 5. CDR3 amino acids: CSVTGTGSTDTQYF. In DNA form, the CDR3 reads TGCAGCGTGACCGGGACAGGCAGCACAGATACGCAGTATTTT.

In DNA, the CDR3 is TGTGCCAGCAGCTTAGCGGGGGCGACCACAGATACGCAGTATTTT. Its translation is CASSLAGATTDTQYF. The rearrangement uses TRBV11-3 and TRBJ2-3; D tentatively fits TRBD1 or TRBD2 (6 bases each). Looked up from germline, CDR1 is SGHNT and CDR2 is YENEEA. The CDR3 has 15 amino acids. Between the trimmed V and J ends, which lost 1 base and 2 bases, there was a span of 10 bases.